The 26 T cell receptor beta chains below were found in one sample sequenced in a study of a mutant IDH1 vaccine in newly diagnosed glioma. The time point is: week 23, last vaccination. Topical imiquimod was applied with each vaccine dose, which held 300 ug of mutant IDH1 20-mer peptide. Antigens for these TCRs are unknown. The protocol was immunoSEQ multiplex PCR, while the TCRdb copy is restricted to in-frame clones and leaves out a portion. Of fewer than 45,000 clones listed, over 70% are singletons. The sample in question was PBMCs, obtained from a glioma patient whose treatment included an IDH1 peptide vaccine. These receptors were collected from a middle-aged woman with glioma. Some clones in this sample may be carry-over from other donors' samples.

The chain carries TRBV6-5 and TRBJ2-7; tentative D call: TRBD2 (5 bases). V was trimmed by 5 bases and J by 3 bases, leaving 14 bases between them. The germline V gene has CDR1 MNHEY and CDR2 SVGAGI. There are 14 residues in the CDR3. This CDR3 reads CASSPLESYYEQYF. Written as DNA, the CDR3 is TGTGCCAGCAGTCCACTAGAGTCCTACTACGAGCAGTACTTC.

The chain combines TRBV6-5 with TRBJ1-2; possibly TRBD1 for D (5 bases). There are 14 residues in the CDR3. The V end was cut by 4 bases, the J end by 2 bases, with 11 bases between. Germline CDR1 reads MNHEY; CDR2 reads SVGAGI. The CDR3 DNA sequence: TGTGCCAGCAGTTCCCCGAGACAGAACTATGGCTACACCTTC. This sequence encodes CASSSPRQNYGYTF.

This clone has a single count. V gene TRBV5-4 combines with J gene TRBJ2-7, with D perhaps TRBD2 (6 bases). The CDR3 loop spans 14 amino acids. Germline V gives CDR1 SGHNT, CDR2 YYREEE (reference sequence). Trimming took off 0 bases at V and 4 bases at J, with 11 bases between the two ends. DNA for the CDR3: TGTGCCAGCAGCTTGGCGGGGGAGCGGTACGAGCAGTACTTC. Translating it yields CASSLAGERYEQYF.

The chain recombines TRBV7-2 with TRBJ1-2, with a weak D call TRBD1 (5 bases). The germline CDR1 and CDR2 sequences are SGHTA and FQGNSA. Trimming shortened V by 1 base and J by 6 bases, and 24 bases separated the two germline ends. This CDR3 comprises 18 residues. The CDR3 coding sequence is TGTGCCAGCAGCTTAGTGTATCTGGCAGGGATGTACGTTGATGGCTACACCTTC. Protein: CASSLVYLAGMYVDGYTF.

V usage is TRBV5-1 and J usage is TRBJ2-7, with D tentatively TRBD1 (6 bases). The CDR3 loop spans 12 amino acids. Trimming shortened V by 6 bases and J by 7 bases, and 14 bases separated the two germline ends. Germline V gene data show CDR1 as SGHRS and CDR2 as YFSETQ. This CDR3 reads CASKSQGQEQYF. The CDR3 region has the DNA TGCGCCAGCAAATCACAGGGTCAAGAGCAGTACTTC.

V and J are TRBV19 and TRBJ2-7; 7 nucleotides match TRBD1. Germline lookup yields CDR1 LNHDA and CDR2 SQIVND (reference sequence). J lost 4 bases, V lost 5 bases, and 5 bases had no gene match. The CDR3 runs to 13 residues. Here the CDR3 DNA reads TGTGCCAGTAGTCCAGGGACAGTATACGAGCAGTACTTC. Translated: CASSPGTVYEQYF.

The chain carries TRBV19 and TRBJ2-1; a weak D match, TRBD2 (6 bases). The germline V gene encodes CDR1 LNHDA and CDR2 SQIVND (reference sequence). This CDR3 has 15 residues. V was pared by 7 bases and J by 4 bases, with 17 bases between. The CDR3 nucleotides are TGTGCCAGTACTACTACTAGCTACGGGTACAATGAGCAGTTCTTC. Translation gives CASTTTSYGYNEQFF.

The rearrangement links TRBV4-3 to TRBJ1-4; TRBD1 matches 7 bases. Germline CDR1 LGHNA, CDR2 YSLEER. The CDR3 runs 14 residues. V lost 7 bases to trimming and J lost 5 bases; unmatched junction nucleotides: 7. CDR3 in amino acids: CASTRTGGNEKLFF. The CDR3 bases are TGCGCCAGCACCAGGACAGGCGGAAATGAAAAACTGTTTTTT.

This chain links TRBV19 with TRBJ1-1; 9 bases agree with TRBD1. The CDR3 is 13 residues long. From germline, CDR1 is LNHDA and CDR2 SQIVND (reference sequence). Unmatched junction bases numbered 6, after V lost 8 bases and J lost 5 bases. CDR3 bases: TGTGCCAGTGCAGACAGGGGGTTTACTGAAGCTTTCTTT. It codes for CASADRGFTEAFF. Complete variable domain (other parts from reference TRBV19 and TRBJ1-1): DGGITQSPKYLFRKEGQNVTLSCEQNLNHDAMYWYRQDPGQGLRLIYYSQIVNDFQKGDIAEGYSVSREKKESFPLTVTSAQKNPTAFYLCASADRGFTEAFFGQGTRLTVV.

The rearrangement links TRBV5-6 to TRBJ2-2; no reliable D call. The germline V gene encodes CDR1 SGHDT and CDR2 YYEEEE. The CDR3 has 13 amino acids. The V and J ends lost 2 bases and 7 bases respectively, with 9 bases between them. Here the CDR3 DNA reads TGTGCCAGCAGCTTAAATGTTGGCGGGGAGCTGTTTTTT. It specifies CASSLNVGGELFF.

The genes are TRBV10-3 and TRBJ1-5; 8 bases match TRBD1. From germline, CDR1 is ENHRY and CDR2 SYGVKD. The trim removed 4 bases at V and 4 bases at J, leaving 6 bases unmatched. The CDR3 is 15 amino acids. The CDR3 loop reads CAISGGQGPNQPQHF. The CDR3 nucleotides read TGTGCCATCAGTGGAGGACAGGGACCGAATCAGCCCCAGCATTTT.

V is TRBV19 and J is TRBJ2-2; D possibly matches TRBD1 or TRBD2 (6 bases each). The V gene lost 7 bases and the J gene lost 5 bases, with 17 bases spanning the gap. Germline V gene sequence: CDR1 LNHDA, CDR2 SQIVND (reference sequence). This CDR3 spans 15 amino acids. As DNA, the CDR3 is TGTGCCAGTATCCCACCGGGGGCTCGGACCGGGGAGCTGTTTTTT. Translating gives CASIPPGARTGELFF.

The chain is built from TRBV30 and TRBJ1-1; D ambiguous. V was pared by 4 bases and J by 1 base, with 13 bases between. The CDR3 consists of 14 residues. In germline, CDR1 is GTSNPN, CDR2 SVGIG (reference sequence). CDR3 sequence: CAWTTARWNTEAFF. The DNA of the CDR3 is TGTGCCTGGACCACGGCCAGGTGGAACACTGAAGCTTTCTTT.

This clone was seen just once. The CDR3: CASSSSGTSGVGPYNEQFF. The CDR3 DNA reads as TGTGCCAGCAGCTCGTCCGGGACTAGCGGTGTGGGGCCCTACAATGAGCAGTTCTTC. This chain connects TRBV7-6 to TRBJ2-1, with 11 nucleotides matching TRBD2. CDR3 length equals 19 residues. V shed 4 bases and J 2 bases; nucleotides not matched to a gene: 13. Germline V gene lookup returns CDR1 SGHVS and CDR2 FNYEAQ.

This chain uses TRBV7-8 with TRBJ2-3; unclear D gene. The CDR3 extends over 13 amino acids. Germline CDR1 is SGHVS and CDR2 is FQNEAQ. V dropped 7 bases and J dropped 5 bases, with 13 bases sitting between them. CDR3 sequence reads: CASNLPPLDTQYF. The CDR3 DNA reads TGTGCCAGCAACCTGCCCCCGTTAGATACGCAGTATTTT.

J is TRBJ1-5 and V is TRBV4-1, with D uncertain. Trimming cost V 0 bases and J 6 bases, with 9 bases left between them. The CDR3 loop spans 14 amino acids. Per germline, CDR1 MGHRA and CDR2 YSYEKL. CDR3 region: CASSQDPGGQPQHF. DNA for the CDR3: TGCGCCAGCAGCCAAGATCCGGGAGGTCAGCCCCAGCATTTT.

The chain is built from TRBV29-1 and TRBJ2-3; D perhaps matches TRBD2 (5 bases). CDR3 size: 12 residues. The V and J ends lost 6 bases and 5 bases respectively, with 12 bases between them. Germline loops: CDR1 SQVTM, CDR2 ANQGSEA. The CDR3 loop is CSVRGPGDTQYF. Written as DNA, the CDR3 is TGCAGCGTCCGGGGTCCTGGAGATACGCAGTATTTT.

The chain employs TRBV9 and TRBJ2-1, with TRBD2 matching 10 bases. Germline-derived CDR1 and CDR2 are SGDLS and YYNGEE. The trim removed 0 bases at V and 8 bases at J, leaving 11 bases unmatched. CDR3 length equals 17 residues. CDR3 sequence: CASSVDQRGGSSHEQFF. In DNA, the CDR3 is TGTGCCAGCAGCGTAGACCAGCGGGGGGGTAGTTCCCATGAGCAGTTCTTC.

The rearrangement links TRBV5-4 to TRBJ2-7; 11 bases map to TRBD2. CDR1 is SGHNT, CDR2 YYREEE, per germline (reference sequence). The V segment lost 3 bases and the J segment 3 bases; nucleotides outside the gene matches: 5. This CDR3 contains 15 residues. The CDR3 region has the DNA TGTGCCAGCAGCTACCCGACTAGCGGGGACTACGAGCAGTACTTC. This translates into CASSYPTSGDYEQYF.

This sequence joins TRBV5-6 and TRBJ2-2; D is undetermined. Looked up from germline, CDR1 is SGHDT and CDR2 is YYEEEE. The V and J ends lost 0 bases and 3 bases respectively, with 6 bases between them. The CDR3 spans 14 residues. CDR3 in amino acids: CASSLGVHTGELFF. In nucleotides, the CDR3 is TGTGCCAGCAGCTTGGGGGTCCACACCGGGGAGCTGTTTTTT.

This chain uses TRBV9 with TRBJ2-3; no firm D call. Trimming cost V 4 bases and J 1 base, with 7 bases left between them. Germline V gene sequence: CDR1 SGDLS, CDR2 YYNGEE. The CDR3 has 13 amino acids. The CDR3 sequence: CASSRRGTDTQYF. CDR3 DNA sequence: TGTGCCAGCAGCCGCCGGGGCACAGATACGCAGTATTTT.

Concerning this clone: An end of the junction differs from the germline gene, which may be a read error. For the CDR3, the DNA is TGTGCCAGCAGTTTAGTACTATACGAGCAGTACTTC. It yields the protein CASSLVLYEQYF. The chain employs TRBV11-2 and TRBJ2-7; D not resolved. Per germline, CDR1 SGHAT and CDR2 FQNNGV. The CDR3 has 12 amino acids.

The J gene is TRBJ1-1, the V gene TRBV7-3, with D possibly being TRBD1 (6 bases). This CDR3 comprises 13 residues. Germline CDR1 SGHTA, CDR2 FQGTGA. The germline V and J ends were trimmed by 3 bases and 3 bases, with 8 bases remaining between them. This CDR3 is CASSFGGDTEAFF. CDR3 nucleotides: TGTGCCAGCAGCTTTGGGGGCGACACTGAAGCTTTCTTT.

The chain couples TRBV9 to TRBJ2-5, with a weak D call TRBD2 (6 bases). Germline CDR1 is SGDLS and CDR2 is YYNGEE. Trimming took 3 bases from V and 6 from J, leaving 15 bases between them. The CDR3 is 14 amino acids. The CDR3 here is CASSEGGDPQTQYF. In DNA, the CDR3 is TGTGCCAGCAGCGAGGGAGGCGACCCTCAGACCCAGTACTTC. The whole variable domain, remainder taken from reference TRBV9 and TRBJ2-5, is DSGVTQTPKHLITATGQRVTLRCSPRSGDLSVYWYQQSLDQGLQFLIQYYNGEERAKGNILERFSAQQFPDLHSELNLSSLELGDSALYFCASSEGGDPQTQYFGPGTRLLVL.

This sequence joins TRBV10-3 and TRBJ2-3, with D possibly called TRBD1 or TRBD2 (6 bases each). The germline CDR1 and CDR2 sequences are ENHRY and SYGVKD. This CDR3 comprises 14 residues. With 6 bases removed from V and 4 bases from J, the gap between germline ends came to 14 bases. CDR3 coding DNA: TGTGCCATCAGAGTAGGGGGGCCCCCAGATACGCAGTATTTT. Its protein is CAIRVGGPPDTQYF.

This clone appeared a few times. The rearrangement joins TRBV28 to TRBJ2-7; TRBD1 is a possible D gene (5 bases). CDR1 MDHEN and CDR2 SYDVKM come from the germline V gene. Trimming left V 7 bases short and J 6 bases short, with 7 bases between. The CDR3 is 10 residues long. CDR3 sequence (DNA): TGTGCCAGCAAGGGGTTCGAGCAGTACTTC. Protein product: CASKGFEQYF. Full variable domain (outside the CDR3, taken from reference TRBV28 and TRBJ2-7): DVKVTQSSRYLVKRTGEKVFLECVQDMDHENMFWYRQDPGLGLRLIYFSYDVKMKEKGDIPEGYSVSREKKERFSLILESASTNQTSMYLCASKGFEQYFGPGTRLTVT.